Each of the 31 T cell receptor beta chains below was sequenced from the same sample in a study of T-cell memory formation after mild COVID-19. TCRdb re-called the 5' RACE reads through MiXCR, storing one row per CDR3 protein. Here the sample spans roughly 240,000 distinct CDR3 sequences, just over 15% being singletons. The sequenced sample consisted of PBMCs or a T cell subset sorted from them (not recorded which). Every receptor here comes from an adult woman who had mild COVID-19 (a few samples of this study predate the infection). Cell type and time point are not known.

This clonotype has a handful of counts. The chain recombines TRBV7-2 with TRBJ1-2; the D gene is possibly TRBD1 (5 bases). V was clipped by 3 bases and J by 4 bases, with 15 bases between them. This CDR3 region has 15 residues. Germline CDR1 reads SGHTA; CDR2 reads FQGNSA. The CDR3 DNA reads TGTGCCAGCAGCTTGTCCAGGGTGGGGTCCTATGGCTACACCTTC. This translates into CASSLSRVGSYGYTF.

This clonotype has more than one count but fewer than ten. V usage is TRBV29-1 and J usage is TRBJ1-6; 10 bases map to TRBD1. V shed 4 bases and J 9 bases; nucleotides not matched to a gene: 3. The CDR3 totals 13 residues. Germline CDR1 and CDR2: SQVTM and ANQGSEA. The CDR3: CSVGDRGGSPLHF. CDR3 nucleotides: TGCAGCGTTGGGGACAGGGGAGGTTCACCCCTCCACTTT.

This clonotype was detected many times. The chain couples TRBV7-9 to TRBJ2-7, with 7 bases fitting TRBD1. The CDR3 spans 14 residues. With 2 bases clipped from V and 3 bases from J, the junction kept 4 bases outside the gene matches. From germline, CDR1 is SEHNR and CDR2 FQNEAQ (reference sequence). Here the CDR3 DNA reads TGTGCCAGCAGCTTAACCGGGACAGACTACGAGCAGTACTTC. This sequence encodes CASSLTGTDYEQYF.

The genes are TRBV7-3 and TRBJ2-1; D may be TRBD2 (5 bases). The CDR3 has 18 residues. V shed 2 bases and J shed 10 bases, with 27 bases lying between them. The germline V gene encodes CDR1 SGHTA and CDR2 FQGTGA. Here the CDR3 DNA reads TGTGCCAGCAGCTTAGGGAGTAGTAGCAGGTTCGCTTCGCGCGAGCAGTTCTTC. Protein sequence: CASSLGSSSRFASREQFF.

This clonotype has a handful of counts. The chain recombines TRBV12-3 or TRBV12-4 with TRBJ2-2, with TRBD1 matching 8 bases. V lost 6 bases, J lost 1 base, and 4 bases stayed unmatched. CDR3 length equals 15 residues. The CDR3 nucleotides are TGTGCCAGCAGCAGACAGGGGAGGAACACCGGGGAGCTGTTTTTT. This sequence encodes CASSRQGRNTGELFF.

The chain employs TRBV9 and TRBJ2-5, with D uncertain. This CDR3 contains 13 residues. Germline-derived CDR1 and CDR2 are SGDLS and YYNGEE. The V gene lost 4 bases and the J gene lost 3 bases, with 10 bases spanning the gap. The CDR3 bases are TGTGCCAGCAGCAGGTCGTCTGAAGAGACCCAGTACTTC. Encoded protein: CASSRSSEETQYF.

This clonotype was recorded only once. This sequence joins TRBV11-2 and TRBJ2-3; D may be TRBD2 (5 bases). Germline CDR1 is SGHAT and CDR2 is FQNNGV. V dropped 5 bases and J dropped 0 bases, with 15 bases sitting between them. The CDR3 consists of 16 residues. CDR3 bases: TGTGCCAGCAGCCCAGGACTTCCCTCTAGCACAGATACGCAGTATTTT. This gives the protein CASSPGLPSSTDTQYF.

The chain recombines TRBV7-8 with TRBJ2-7, with 10 bases lining up with TRBD1. The ends lost 5 bases at V and 2 bases at J; junction bases unmatched: 6. The CDR3 length is 15 residues. The germline V gene has CDR1 SGHVS and CDR2 FQNEAQ. This chain's CDR3 is CASSIRDRGPYEQYF. CDR3 DNA sequence: TGTGCCAGCAGCATCCGGGACAGGGGTCCCTACGAGCAGTACTTC.

This clonotype was seen a handful of times. The CDR3 loop is CASSVSPGRNEAFF. In DNA form, the CDR3 reads TGTGCCAGCAGCGTGAGCCCCGGGCGGAATGAAGCTTTCTTT. The rearrangement links TRBV9 to TRBJ1-1, with D hard to call. Germline V gene sequence: CDR1 SGDLS, CDR2 YYNGEE. The CDR3 is 14 amino acids. The V gene lost 2 bases and the J gene lost 7 bases, with 15 bases spanning the gap.

V usage is TRBV9 and J usage is TRBJ2-3; a possible D gene is TRBD2 (6 bases). The V gene lost 0 bases and the J gene lost 5 bases, with 13 bases spanning the gap. Per germline, CDR1 SGDLS and CDR2 YYNGEE. This CDR3 is built from 15 residues. CDR3 sequence: CASSVGWRGKDTQYF. CDR3 nucleotide sequence: TGTGCCAGCAGCGTAGGATGGAGGGGTAAAGATACGCAGTATTTT.

There are a few counts of this clonotype. At one boundary the junction diverges from the germline segment, which might be a read error. As DNA, the CDR3 is TGTGCCAGCACCTTGAAAAGGGGCGGGGGGCCCACAGATACGCAGTATTTT. Its translation: CASTLKRGGGPTDTQYF. The V and J genes are TRBV5-6 and TRBJ2-3; 8 bases agree with TRBD2. This CDR3 is 17 amino acids long. Germline V lookup: CDR1 SGHDT, CDR2 YYEEEE.

This clonotype turned up a few times. The chain is built from TRBV7-8 and TRBJ1-1; D is ambiguous. Between the trimmed V and J ends, which lost 1 base and 1 base, there was a span of 10 bases. Germline CDR1 reads SGHVS; CDR2 reads FQNEAQ. This CDR3 contains 15 residues. The CDR3 is CASSLVVGSNTEAFF. CDR3 bases: TGTGCCAGCAGCTTAGTCGTCGGCTCGAACACTGAAGCTTTCTTT.

This clonotype was seen at least ten times. This chain links TRBV10-3 with TRBJ1-2, with a weak D call TRBD1 (6 bases). The CDR3 runs 14 residues. Trimming took off 0 bases at V and 7 bases at J, with 12 bases between the two ends. CDR1 is ENHRY and CDR2 is SYGVKD in the germline V gene. CDR3 region: CAISESPDSVGYTF. The CDR3 bases are TGTGCCATCAGTGAGTCTCCGGACAGCGTTGGCTACACCTTC.

The rearrangement joins TRBV2 to TRBJ1-6, with D possibly TRBD1 on 6 matching bases. CDR3 length: 16 residues. Germline assignment: CDR1 SNHLY and CDR2 FYNNEI. Trimming took off 6 bases at V and 8 bases at J, with 20 bases between the two ends. The DNA of the CDR3 is TGTGCCAGCAGAGTGGGGTTACAGGGAAGCGATTCACCCCTCCACTTT. Protein product: CASRVGLQGSDSPLHF.

The chain uses TRBV12-3 or TRBV12-4 and TRBJ2-7; perhaps TRBD1 as D (6 bases). V lost 7 bases to trimming and J lost 5 bases, with 18 bases between them. The CDR3 length is 14 residues. CDR3 protein: CASTNGWGRDEQYF. The CDR3 bases are TGTGCCAGCACCAACGGCTGGGGGCGGGACGAGCAGTACTTC.

The chain is built from TRBV6-1 and TRBJ2-7, with unresolved D. Germline V lookup: CDR1 MNHNS, CDR2 SASEGT. The CDR3 has 13 residues. Trimming cost V 6 bases and J 2 bases, with 11 bases left between them. CDR3 loop: CASRDPVAYEQYF. CDR3 DNA: TGTGCCAGCAGGGACCCGGTCGCCTACGAGCAGTACTTC.

V usage is TRBV3-1 and J usage is TRBJ2-5; D ambiguous. Germline assignment: CDR1 LGHDT and CDR2 YNNKEL (reference sequence). This CDR3 region has 13 residues. The ends were cut back, 1 base at V and 3 bases at J, with 6 bases in the middle. The CDR3 coding sequence is TGTGCCAGCAGCCAAGGGATTGAAGAGACCCAGTACTTC. It codes for CASSQGIEETQYF.

This clonotype was seen a handful of times. The V gene is TRBV27, the J gene TRBJ2-7; 10 positions match TRBD1. Germline V gives CDR1 MNHEY, CDR2 SMNVEV (reference sequence). The CDR3 sequence is 14 residues long. V was clipped by 5 bases and J by 7 bases; unmatched bases: 8. CDR3 coding DNA: TGTGCCAGCAGTACCCGACAGGGGGCGGAGGAGCAGTACTTC. As protein: CASSTRQGAEEQYF.

The chain combines TRBV7-2 with TRBJ2-1; no reliable D call. Germline V CDR1 and CDR2: SGHTA, FQGNSA. V was trimmed by 5 bases and J by 6 bases, leaving 8 bases between them. The CDR3 runs to 12 residues. The CDR3 DNA reads as TGTGCCAGCAGCACCCTCCGCAATGAGCAGTTCTTC. Translating it yields CASSTLRNEQFF.

J is TRBJ2-1 and V is TRBV6-1, with 11 bases fitting TRBD2. Germline lookup yields CDR1 MNHNS and CDR2 SASEGT. This CDR3 is built from 14 residues. Trimming at V came to 7 bases and at J to 7 bases, leaving 6 bases not matched to a gene. The CDR3 DNA reads as TGTGCCAGCAACGTAGCGGGAGGGCCTAATGAGCAGTTCTTC. Its protein product is CASNVAGGPNEQFF.

The sample holds one count of this clonotype. The chain uses TRBV7-9 and TRBJ1-2, with D tentatively TRBD1 (5 bases). CDR3 length equals 18 residues. Germline V gene data show CDR1 as SEHNR and CDR2 as FQNEAQ (reference sequence). Deletions cut 0 bases from V and 1 base from J, with 18 bases between. The DNA for the CDR3 is TGTGCCAGCAGCTTAGCGCCCGGCGACAGAACCTTTAACTATGGCTACACCTTC. Translating it yields CASSLAPGDRTFNYGYTF.

This clonotype was seen many times. J is TRBJ2-7 and V is TRBV20-1; TRBD2 aligns across 11 bases. CDR1 DFQATT and CDR2 SNEGSKA come from the germline V gene (reference sequence). This CDR3 is built from 14 residues. V lost 5 bases and J lost 2; bases outside the gene matches: 5. DNA for the CDR3: TGCAGTGCTCAATTTAGCGGGGGGGCCTACGAGCAGTACTTC. This codes for CSAQFSGGAYEQYF.

The chain recombines TRBV27 with TRBJ1-5, with a possible D match to TRBD1 (6 bases). Trimming cost V 2 bases and J 3 bases, with 11 bases left between them. This CDR3 comprises 15 residues. The germline CDR1 and CDR2 sequences are MNHEY and SMNVEV (reference sequence). For the CDR3, the DNA is TGTGCCAGCAGTTTAGGGGCAGGGGCCAATCAGCCCCAGCATTTT. Its translation is CASSLGAGANQPQHF.

This clonotype was found a few times. This chain links TRBV7-8 with TRBJ2-3; D perhaps matches TRBD2 (7 bases). This CDR3 has 16 residues. Germline-derived CDR1 and CDR2 are SGHVS and FQNEAQ. V was cut by 3 bases and J by 4 bases, with 17 bases left in between. The CDR3 nucleotides read TGTGCCAGCAGCTTTAGAGGGGGGGCGATTCCAGATACGCAGTATTTT. Translated: CASSFRGGAIPDTQYF.

The rearrangement links TRBV29-1 to TRBJ2-1; maybe TRBD2 (6 bases). The CDR3 spans 15 residues. V gave up 2 bases and J gave up 7 bases, with 18 bases separating them. CDR1 is SQVTM, CDR2 ANQGSEA, per germline. In DNA, the CDR3 is TGCAGCGTTGAACGGGGGAACAATCCACCTAATGAGCAGTTCTTC. It is translated as CSVERGNNPPNEQFF.

This clonotype has more than one count but fewer than ten. The chain joins TRBV20-1 to TRBJ1-1; no clear D gene. This CDR3 is 14 amino acids long. Per germline, CDR1 DFQATT and CDR2 SNEGSKA (reference sequence). Trimming took 1 base from V and 4 from J, leaving 13 bases between them. Here the CDR3 reads CSARGREVRTEAFF. The CDR3 DNA reads as TGCAGTGCTAGAGGGAGGGAAGTTCGCACTGAAGCTTTCTTT.

This clonotype was seen only a few times. The rearrangement uses TRBV20-1 and TRBJ2-3; either TRBD1 or TRBD2 may fit D (5 bases each). Trimming left V 6 bases short and J 0 bases short, with 10 bases between. The germline CDR1 and CDR2 sequences are DFQATT and SNEGSKA (reference sequence). CDR3 length equals 13 residues. This CDR3 is CSARGTSTDTQYF. The CDR3 region has the DNA TGCAGTGCGAGGGGTACAAGCACAGATACGCAGTATTTT.

This clonotype was seen more than once but under ten times. The chain links TRBV11-3 to TRBJ1-6, with no clear D. The CDR3 length is 14 residues. The germline V gene encodes CDR1 SGHNT and CDR2 YENEEA. Trimming stripped 4 bases from V and 7 bases from J, with 11 bases between. The CDR3 region is CASSSSTGNSPLHF. The DNA of the CDR3 is TGTGCCAGCAGCTCCAGCACGGGGAATTCACCCCTCCACTTT.

The chain links TRBV24-1 to TRBJ1-2; the D is unclear. The germline V gene encodes CDR1 KGHDR and CDR2 SFDVKD. V dropped 3 bases and J dropped 8 bases, with 12 bases sitting between them. The CDR3 contains 13 residues. The CDR3 is CATSDGEGRGYTF. The CDR3 coding sequence is TGTGCCACCAGTGATGGGGAGGGAAGAGGCTACACCTTC.

This rearrangement joins TRBV6-5 to TRBJ2-7; D is perhaps TRBD2 (7 bases). The V and J ends lost 9 bases and 0 bases respectively, with 24 bases between them. This CDR3 spans 17 amino acids. Per germline, CDR1 MNHEY and CDR2 SVGAGI. The CDR3 spells CASNQGTPGLFSYEQYF. CDR3 DNA sequence: TGTGCCAGTAACCAGGGGACTCCGGGACTATTCTCCTACGAGCAGTACTTC.

This clonotype was seen more than once but under ten times. The rearrangement links TRBV18 to TRBJ2-7; D might be TRBD1 (7 bases). This CDR3 is 16 amino acids long. Trimming removed 2 bases at V and 2 bases at J, with 16 bases between. Looked up from germline, CDR1 is KGHSH and CDR2 is LQKENI. The CDR3 region is CASSPALRGVAYEQYF. DNA for the CDR3: TGTGCCAGCTCACCAGCCCTCAGGGGGGTTGCCTACGAGCAGTACTTC.